A single sample is the source of the 8 T cell receptor beta chains below, sequenced in a study of cytomegalovirus exposure and HLA in healthy donors. The PCR was carried out with 60 Vbeta primers and 13 Jbeta primers. Generated by immunoSEQ multiplex PCR, the TCRdb table keeps only in-frame clones and is missing some. The table includes around 110,000 clones, around 80% detected once. Material for sequencing was PBMCs. The receptors were gathered from a middle-aged man in good health and CMV-seronegative.

Only a few counts were recorded for this clone. The genes are TRBV7-9 and TRBJ2-7, with D possibly being TRBD1 (6 bases). The CDR3 is 13 amino acids. The V gene's germline CDR1 is SEHNR and CDR2 FQNEAQ (reference sequence). Trimming cost V 3 bases and J 2 bases, with 8 bases left between them. The CDR3 nucleotides read TGTGCCAGCAGCTTTCGGGACACCTACGAGCAGTACTTC. Translation gives CASSFRDTYEQYF.

The rearrangement uses TRBV5-1 and TRBJ2-7, with 7 bases aligning to TRBD1. Germline V gives CDR1 SGHRS, CDR2 YFSETQ. The CDR3 totals 14 residues. V dropped 3 bases and J dropped 2; count of bases not matched to a gene: 5. The CDR3 DNA reads TGCGCCAGCAGCTCGACAGGGATAACCTACGAGCAGTACTTC. It yields the protein CASSSTGITYEQYF.

J is TRBJ1-6 and V is TRBV2; D not certain. The CDR3 totals 16 residues. V was cut by 8 bases and J by 0 bases, with 14 bases left in between. Germline assignment: CDR1 SNHLY and CDR2 FYNNEI. CDR3 in DNA: TGTGCCAGCGGTCGCCGGACTAGCTCCTATAATTCACCCCTCCACTTT. The encoded protein is CASGRRTSSYNSPLHF.

The CDR3 here is CASSYRRTGYGETQYF. In nucleotides, the CDR3 is TGTGCCAGCAGCTATAGGAGAACAGGGTACGGAGAGACCCAGTACTTC. The rearrangement uses TRBV7-2 and TRBJ2-5, with a possible D match to TRBD1 (6 bases). The CDR3 is made up of 16 amino acids. CDR1 and CDR2 from the germline V gene are SGHTA and FQGNSA. Trimming removed 4 bases at V and 4 bases at J, with 19 bases between. The variable domain in full, completed from reference TRBV7-2 and TRBJ2-5, reads GAGVSQSPSNKVTEKGKDVELRCDPISGHTALYWYRQSLGQGLEFLIYFQGNSAPDKSGLPSDRFSAERTGGSVSTLTIQRTQQEDSAVYLCASSYRRTGYGETQYFGPGTRLLVL.

The chain uses TRBV5-1 and TRBJ1-1, with TRBD1 matching over 9 bases. V shed 0 bases and J 1 base; nucleotides not matched to a gene: 7. CDR1 and CDR2 from the germline V gene are SGHRS and YFSETQ. This CDR3 comprises 17 residues. The CDR3 bases are TGCGCCAGCAGCTTGGACGGGACAGGGAATAAGAACACTGAAGCTTTCTTT. The encoded protein is CASSLDGTGNKNTEAFF.

A few counts support this clone. This chain uses TRBV28 with TRBJ1-5; tentatively, D is TRBD1 (6 bases). Germline assignment: CDR1 MDHEN and CDR2 SYDVKM. The CDR3 covers 15 residues. V lost 5 bases and J 7 bases, leaving 18 bases between the germline ends. As DNA, the CDR3 is TGTGCCAGCAGTCTCCCCGGGGGGCCGGGACAGCCCCAGCATTTT. Translation gives CASSLPGGPGQPQHF.

This rearrangement joins TRBV14 to TRBJ1-1; D might be TRBD1 (6 bases). This CDR3 is 16 amino acids long. V was cut by 3 bases and J by 0 bases, with 14 bases left in between. Germline V lookup: CDR1 SGHDN, CDR2 FVKESK. CDR3 region: CASSQDVGHLNTEAFF. The CDR3, as DNA: TGTGCCAGCAGCCAGGATGTGGGACACTTGAACACTGAAGCTTTCTTT. Looking up the rest from reference TRBV14 and TRBJ1-1 gives the full variable domain: EAGVTQFPSHSVIEKGQTVTLRCDPISGHDNLYWYRRVMGKEIKFLLHFVKESKQDESGMPNNRFLAERTGGTYSTLKVQPAELEDSGVYFCASSQDVGHLNTEAFFGQGTRLTVV.

The genes are TRBV7-9 and TRBJ2-5; possible D gene TRBD2, 7 bases. Germline CDR1 SEHNR, CDR2 FQNEAQ (reference sequence). CDR3 length equals 15 residues. Trimming left V 5 bases short and J 5 bases short, with 18 bases between. As DNA, the CDR3 is TGTGCCAGCAGCGTAGGGGGGGGCCCGGGTGAGACCCAGTACTTC. It yields the protein CASSVGGGPGETQYF.